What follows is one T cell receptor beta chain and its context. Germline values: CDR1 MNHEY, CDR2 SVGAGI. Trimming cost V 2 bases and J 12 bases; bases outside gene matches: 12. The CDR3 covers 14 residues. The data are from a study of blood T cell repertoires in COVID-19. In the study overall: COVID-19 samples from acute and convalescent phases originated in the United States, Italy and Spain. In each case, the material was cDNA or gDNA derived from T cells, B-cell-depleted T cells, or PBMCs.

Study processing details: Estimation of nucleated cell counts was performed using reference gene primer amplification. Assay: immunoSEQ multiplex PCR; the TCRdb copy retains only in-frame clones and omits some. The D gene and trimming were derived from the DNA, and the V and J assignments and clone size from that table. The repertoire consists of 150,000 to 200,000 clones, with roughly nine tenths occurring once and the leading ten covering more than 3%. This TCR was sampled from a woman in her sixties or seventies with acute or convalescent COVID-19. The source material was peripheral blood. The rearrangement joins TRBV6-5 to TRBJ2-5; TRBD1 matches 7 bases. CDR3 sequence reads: CASSYMRDSEREYF. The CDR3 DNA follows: TGTGCCAGCAGTTACATGAGGGACAGCGAGAGGGAGTACTTC.